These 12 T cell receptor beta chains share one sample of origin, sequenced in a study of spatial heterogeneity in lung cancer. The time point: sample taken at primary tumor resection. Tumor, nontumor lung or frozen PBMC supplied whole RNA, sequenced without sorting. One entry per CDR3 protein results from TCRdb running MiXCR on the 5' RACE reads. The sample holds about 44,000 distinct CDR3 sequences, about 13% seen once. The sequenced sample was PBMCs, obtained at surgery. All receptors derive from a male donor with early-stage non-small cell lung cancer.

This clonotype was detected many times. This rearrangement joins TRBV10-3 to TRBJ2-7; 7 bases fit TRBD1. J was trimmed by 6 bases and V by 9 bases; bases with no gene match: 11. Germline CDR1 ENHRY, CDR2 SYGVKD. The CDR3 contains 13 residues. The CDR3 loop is CAMGSGGQFEQYF. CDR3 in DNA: TGTGCCATGGGTTCAGGGGGTCAATTCGAGCAGTACTTC.

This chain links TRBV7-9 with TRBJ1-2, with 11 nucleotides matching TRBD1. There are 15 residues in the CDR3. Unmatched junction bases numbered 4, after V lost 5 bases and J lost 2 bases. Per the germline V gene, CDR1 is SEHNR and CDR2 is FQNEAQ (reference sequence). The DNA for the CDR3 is TGTGCCAGCAGCCTCGGGACAGGGGGAAACTATGGCTACACCTTC. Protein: CASSLGTGGNYGYTF.

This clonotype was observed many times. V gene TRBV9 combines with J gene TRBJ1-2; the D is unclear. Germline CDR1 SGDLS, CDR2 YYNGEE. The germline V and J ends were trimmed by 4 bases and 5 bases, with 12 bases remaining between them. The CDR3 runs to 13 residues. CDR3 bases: TGTGCCAGCAGCTCCCAGGTGGCGTATGGCTACACCTTC. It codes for CASSSQVAYGYTF.

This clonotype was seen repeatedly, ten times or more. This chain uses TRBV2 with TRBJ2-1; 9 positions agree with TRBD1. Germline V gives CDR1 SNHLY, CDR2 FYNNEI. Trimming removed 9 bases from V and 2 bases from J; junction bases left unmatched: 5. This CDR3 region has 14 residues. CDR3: CARSGTGPYNEQFF. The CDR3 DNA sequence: TGTGCCAGATCCGGGACAGGGCCCTACAATGAGCAGTTCTTC.

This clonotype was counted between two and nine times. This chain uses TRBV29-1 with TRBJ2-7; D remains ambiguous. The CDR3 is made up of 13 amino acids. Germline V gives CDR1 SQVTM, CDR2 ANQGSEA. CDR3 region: CGAGQTLSGEQYF. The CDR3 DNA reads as TGCGGAGCCGGCCAGACGCTCTCGGGTGAGCAGTACTTC.

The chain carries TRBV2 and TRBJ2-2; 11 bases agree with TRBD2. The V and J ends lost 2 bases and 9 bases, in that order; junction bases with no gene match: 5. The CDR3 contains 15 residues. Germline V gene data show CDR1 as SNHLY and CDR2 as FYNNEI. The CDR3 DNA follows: TGTGCCAGCAGTGAAAGAACTAGCGGGGGTAGGGAGCTGTTTTTT. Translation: CASSERTSGGRELFF.

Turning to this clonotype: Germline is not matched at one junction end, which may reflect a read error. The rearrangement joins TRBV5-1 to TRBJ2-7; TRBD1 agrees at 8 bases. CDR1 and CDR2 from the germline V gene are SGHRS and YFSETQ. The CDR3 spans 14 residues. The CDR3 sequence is CASSFGTGSFEQYF. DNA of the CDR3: TGCGCCAGCAGCTTTGGGACAGGTTCCTTCGAGCAGTACTTC.

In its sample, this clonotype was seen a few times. The CDR3 DNA reads TGTGCCAGCAGCTCCCCAGAGGGCTCCTACAATGAGCAGTTCTTC. Its protein product is CASSSPEGSYNEQFF. The chain combines TRBV7-9 with TRBJ2-1; D may be TRBD2 (5 bases). The germline V and J ends were trimmed by 4 bases and 0 bases, with 10 bases remaining between them. CDR3 length equals 15 residues. In germline, CDR1 is SEHNR, CDR2 FQNEAQ (reference sequence).

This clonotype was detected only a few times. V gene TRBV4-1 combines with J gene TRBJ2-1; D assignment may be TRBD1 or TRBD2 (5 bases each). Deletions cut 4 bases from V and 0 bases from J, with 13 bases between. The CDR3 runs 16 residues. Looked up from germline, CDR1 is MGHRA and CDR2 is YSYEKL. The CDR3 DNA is TGCGCCAGCAGCCGGGACCGTTATAGCTCCTACAATGAGCAGTTCTTC. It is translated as CASSRDRYSSYNEQFF.

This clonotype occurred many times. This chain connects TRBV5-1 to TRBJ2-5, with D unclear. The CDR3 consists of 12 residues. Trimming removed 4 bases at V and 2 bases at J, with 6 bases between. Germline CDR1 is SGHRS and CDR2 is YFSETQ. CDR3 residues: CASSTRQETQYF. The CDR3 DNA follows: TGCGCCAGCAGCACTCGTCAAGAGACCCAGTACTTC.

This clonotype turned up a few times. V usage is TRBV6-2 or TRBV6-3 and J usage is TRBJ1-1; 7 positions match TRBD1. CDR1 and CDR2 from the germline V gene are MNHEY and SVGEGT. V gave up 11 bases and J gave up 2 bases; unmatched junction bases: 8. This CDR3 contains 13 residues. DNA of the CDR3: TGTGCCGGGGCGGGACAGCCCAACACTGAAGCTTTCTTT. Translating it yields CAGAGQPNTEAFF.

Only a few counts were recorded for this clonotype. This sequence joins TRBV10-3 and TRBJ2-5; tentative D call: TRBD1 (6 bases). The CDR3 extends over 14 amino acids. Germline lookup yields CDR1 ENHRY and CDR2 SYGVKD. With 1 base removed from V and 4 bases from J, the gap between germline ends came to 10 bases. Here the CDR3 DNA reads TGTGCCATCAGTGAGTTAAAAGGGGGAGAGACCCAGTACTTC. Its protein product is CAISELKGGETQYF.